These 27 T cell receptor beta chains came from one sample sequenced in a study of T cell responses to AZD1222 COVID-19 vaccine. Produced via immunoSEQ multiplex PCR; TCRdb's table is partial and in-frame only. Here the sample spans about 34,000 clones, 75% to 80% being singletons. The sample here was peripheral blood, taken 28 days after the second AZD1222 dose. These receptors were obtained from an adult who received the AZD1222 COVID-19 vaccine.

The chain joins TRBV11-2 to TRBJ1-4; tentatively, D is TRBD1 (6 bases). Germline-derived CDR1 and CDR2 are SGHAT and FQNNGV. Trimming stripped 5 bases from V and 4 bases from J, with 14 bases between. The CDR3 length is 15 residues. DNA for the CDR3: TGTGCCAGCAGCGGAGGGGGGGCCGGTAATGAAAAACTGTTTTTT. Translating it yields CASSGGGAGNEKLFF.

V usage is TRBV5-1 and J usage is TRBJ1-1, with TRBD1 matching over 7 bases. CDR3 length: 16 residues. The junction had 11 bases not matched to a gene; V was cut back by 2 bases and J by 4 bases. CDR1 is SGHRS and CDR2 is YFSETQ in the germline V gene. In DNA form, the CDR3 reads TGCGCCAGCAGCTTACGGGGGATCAGGGGGATCACTGAAGCTTTCTTT. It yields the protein CASSLRGIRGITEAFF.

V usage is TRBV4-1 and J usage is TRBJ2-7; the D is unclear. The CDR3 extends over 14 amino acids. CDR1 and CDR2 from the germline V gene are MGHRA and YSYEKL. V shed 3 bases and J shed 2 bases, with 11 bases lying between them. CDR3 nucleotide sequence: TGCGCCAGCAGCCACAGGAAAAGGGCCTACGAGCAGTACGTC. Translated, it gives CASSHRKRAYEQYV.

The CDR3 spells CASSPSSLYEQYV. The CDR3 nucleotides read TGTGCCAGCTCACCTTCGAGCCTCTACGAGCAGTACGTC. The chain recombines TRBV18 with TRBJ2-7; D ambiguous. Trimming stripped 3 bases from V and 3 bases from J, with 9 bases between. Germline CDR1 and CDR2: KGHSH and LQKENI. The length of the CDR3 is 13 residues.

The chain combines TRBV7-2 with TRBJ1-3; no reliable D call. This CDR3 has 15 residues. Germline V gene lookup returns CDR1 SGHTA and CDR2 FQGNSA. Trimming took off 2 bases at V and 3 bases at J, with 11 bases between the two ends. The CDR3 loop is CASSLLSWGGNTIYF. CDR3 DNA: TGTGCCAGCAGCTTACTTTCGTGGGGTGGAAACACCATATATTTT.

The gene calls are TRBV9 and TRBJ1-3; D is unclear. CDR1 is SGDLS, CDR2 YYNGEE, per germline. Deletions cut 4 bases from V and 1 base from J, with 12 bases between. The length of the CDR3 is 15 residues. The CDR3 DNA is TGTGCCAGCAGCCCGCCCGGATCGTCTGGAAACACCATATATTTT. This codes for CASSPPGSSGNTIYF. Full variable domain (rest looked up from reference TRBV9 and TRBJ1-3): DSGVTQTPKHLITATGQRVTLRCSPRSGDLSVYWYQQSLDQGLQFLIQYYNGEERAKGNILERFSAQQFPDLHSELNLSSLELGDSALYFCASSPPGSSGNTIYFGEGSWLTVV.

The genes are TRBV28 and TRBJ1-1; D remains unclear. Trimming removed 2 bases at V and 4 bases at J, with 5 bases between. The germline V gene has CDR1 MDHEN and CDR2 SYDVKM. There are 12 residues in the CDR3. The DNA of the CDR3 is TGTGCCAGCAGTTTAACGGGCACTGAAGCTTTCTTT. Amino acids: CASSLTGTEAFF.

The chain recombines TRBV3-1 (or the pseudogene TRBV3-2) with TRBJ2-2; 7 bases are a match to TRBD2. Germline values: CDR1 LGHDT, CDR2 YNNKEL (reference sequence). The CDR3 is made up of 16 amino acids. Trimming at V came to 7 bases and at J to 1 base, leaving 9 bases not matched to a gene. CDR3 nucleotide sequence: TGTGCCAGCACCCGGATGGGAGGGAGGAACACCGGGGAGCTGTTTTTT. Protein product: CASTRMGGRNTGELFF.

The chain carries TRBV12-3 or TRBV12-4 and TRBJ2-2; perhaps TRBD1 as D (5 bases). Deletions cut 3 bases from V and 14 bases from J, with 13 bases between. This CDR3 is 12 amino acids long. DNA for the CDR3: TGTGCCAGCAGTTTGCAACAGGCGAGTCTGTTTTTT. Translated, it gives CASSLQQASLFF.

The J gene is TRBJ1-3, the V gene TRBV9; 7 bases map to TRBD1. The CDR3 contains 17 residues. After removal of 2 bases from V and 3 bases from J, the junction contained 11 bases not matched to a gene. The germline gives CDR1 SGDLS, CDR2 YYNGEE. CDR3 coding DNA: TGTGCCAGCAGCGTGGGTCCCGAGACAGGGTTTGGAAACACCATATATTTT. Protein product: CASSVGPETGFGNTIYF.

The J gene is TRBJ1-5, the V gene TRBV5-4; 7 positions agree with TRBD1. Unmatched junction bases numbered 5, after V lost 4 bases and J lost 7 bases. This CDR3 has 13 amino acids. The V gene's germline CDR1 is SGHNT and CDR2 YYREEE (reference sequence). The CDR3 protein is CASSEGARQPQHF. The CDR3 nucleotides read TGTGCCAGCAGCGAGGGGGCGAGACAGCCCCAGCATTTT.

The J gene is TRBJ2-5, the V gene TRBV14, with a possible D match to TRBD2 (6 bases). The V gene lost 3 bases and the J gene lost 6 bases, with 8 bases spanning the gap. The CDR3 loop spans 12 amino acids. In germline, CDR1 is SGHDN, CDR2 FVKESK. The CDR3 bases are TGTGCCAGCAGCCAGGGGGGACAGACCCAGTACTTC. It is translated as CASSQGGQTQYF.

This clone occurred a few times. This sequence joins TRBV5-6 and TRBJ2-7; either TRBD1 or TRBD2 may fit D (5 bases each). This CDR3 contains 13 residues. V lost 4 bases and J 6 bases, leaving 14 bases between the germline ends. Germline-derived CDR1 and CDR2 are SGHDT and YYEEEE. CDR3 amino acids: CASSTFFGTEQYF. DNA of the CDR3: TGTGCCAGCAGCACCTTTTTCGGGACCGAGCAGTACTTC.

This chain's CDR3 is CASSLQPNEKLFF. CDR3 DNA sequence: TGTGCCAGCAGCCTGCAGCCTAATGAAAAACTGTTTTTT. V and J are TRBV14 and TRBJ1-4; no reliable D call. Deletions cut 4 bases from V and 3 bases from J, with 6 bases between. Germline V gives CDR1 SGHDN, CDR2 FVKESK. The CDR3 has 13 amino acids. The full variable domain, with the rest looked up from reference TRBV14 and TRBJ1-4, is EAGVTQFPSHSVIEKGQTVTLRCDPISGHDNLYWYRRVMGKEIKFLLHFVKESKQDESGMPNNRFLAERTGGTYSTLKVQPAELEDSGVYFCASSLQPNEKLFFGSGTQLSVL.

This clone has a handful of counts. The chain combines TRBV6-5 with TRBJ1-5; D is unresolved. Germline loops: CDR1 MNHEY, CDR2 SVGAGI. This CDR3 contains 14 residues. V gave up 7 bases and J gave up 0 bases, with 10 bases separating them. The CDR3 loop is CASTPSDSNQPQHF. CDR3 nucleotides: TGTGCCAGCACCCCCAGCGATAGCAATCAGCCCCAGCATTTT.

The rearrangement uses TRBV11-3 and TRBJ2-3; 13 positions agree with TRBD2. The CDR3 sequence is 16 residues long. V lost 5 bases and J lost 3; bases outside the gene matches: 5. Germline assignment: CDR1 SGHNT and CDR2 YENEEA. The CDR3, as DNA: TGTGCCAGCAGCCCCGGACTAGCGGGGGCGACAGATACGCAGTATTTT. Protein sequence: CASSPGLAGATDTQYF.

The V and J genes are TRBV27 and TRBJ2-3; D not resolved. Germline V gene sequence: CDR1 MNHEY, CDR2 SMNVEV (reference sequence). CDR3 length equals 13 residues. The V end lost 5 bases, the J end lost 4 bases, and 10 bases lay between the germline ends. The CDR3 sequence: CASSPPYSDTQYF. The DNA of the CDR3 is TGTGCCAGCAGTCCACCTTACTCAGATACGCAGTATTTT.

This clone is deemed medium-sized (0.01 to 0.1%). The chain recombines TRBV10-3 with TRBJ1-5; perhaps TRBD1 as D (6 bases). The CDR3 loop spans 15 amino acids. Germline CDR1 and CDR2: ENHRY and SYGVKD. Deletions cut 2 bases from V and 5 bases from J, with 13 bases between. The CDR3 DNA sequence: TGTGCCATCAGTGAGACAGGGTCGGAATATCAGCCCCAGCATTTT. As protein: CAISETGSEYQPQHF.

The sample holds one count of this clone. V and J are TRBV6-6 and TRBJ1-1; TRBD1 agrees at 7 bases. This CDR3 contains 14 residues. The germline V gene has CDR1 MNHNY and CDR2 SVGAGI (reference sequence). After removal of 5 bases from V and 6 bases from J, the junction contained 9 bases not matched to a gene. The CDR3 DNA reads TGTGCCAGCAGTACCGGGACAGCGAGGCCTGAAGCTTTCTTT. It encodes CASSTGTARPEAFF.

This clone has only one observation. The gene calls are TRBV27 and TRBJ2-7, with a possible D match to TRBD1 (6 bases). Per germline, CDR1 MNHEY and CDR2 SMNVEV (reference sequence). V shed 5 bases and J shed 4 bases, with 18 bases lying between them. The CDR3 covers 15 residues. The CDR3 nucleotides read TGTGCCAGCAGTCCGGACAGCTTCCACCTATACGAGCAGTACTTC. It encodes CASSPDSFHLYEQYF.

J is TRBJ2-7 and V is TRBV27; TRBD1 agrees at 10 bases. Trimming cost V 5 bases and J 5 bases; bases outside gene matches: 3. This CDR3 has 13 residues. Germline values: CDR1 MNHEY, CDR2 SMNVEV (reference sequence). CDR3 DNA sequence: TGTGCCAGCAGTCGACAGGGGGCTGACGAGCAGTACTTC. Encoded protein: CASSRQGADEQYF.

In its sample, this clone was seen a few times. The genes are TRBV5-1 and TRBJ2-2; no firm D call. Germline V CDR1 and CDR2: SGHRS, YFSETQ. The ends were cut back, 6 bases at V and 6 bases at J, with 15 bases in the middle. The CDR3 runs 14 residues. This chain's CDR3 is CASTSLLGAGELFF. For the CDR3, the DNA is TGCGCCAGCACCTCCCTTCTAGGAGCCGGGGAGCTGTTTTTT.

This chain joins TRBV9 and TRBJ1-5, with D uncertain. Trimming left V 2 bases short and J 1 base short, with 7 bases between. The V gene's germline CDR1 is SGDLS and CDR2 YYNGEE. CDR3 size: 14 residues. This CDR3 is CASSVGKSNQPQHF. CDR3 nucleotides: TGTGCCAGCAGCGTTGGGAAGAGCAATCAGCCCCAGCATTTT. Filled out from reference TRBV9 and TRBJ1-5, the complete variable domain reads DSGVTQTPKHLITATGQRVTLRCSPRSGDLSVYWYQQSLDQGLQFLIQYYNGEERAKGNILERFSAQQFPDLHSELNLSSLELGDSALYFCASSVGKSNQPQHFGDGTRLSIL.

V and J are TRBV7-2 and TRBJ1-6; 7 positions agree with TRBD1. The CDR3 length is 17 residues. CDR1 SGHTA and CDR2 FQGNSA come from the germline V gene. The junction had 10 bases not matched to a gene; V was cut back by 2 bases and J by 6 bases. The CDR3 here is CASSLPPGGGGNSPLHF. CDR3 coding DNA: TGTGCCAGCAGCTTACCACCAGGGGGGGGCGGTAATTCACCCCTCCACTTT. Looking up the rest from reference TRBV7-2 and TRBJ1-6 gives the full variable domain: GAGVSQSPSNKVTEKGKDVELRCDPISGHTALYWYRQSLGQGLEFLIYFQGNSAPDKSGLPSDRFSAERTGGSVSTLTIQRTQQEDSAVYLCASSLPPGGGGNSPLHFGNGTRLTVT.

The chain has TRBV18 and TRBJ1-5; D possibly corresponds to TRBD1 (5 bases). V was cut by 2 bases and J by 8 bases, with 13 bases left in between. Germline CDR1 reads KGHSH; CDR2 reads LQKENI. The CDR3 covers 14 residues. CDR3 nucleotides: TGTGCCAGCTCACCAGGGCAGGGAGGGGAGCCCCAGCATTTT. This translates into CASSPGQGGEPQHF.

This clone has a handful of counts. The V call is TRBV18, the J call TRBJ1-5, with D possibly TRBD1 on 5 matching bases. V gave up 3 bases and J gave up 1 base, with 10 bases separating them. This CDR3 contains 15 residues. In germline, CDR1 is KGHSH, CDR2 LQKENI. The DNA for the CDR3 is TGTGCCAGCTCACCCGGGGGTGTAAGCAATCAGCCCCAGCATTTT. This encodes CASSPGGVSNQPQHF.

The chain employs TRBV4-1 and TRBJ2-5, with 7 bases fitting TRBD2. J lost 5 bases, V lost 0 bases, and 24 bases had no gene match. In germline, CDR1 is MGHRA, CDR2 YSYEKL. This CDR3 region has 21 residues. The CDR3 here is CASSQDRRTKTSPTRCETQYF. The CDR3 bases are TGCGCCAGCAGCCAAGATCGTCGGACCAAGACTAGCCCAACGCGTTGCGAGACCCAGTACTTC.